The source of this T cell receptor (beta chain) is a study of T cells after yellow fever vaccination. Overall study findings and caveats: It was the secondary response that reached its peak faster, day 5 versus 15, but it was weaker.

To note about this clonotype: The antigen is not known.

TCR cDNA, made by 5'RACE template switching, carried an added universal primer site and UMIs. TCRdb used MiXCR to reprocess the 5' RACE reads, holding one entry per CDR3 protein. Among about 350,000 distinct CDR3 sequences, 4.1% were seen once, and the ten largest hold approximately 25%. Between the trimmed V and J ends, which lost 6 bases and 5 bases, there was a span of 13 bases. The CDR3 is 13 residues long. Germline CDR1 and CDR2: SNHLY and FYNNEI. The sample in question was PBMCs, obtained 5 days after the yellow fever booster vaccination. The rearrangement uses TRBV2 and TRBJ2-5, with D tentatively TRBD1 (6 bases). The clonotype was recovered from a man between 18 and 29 years old who received the YFV17D yellow fever vaccine. The CDR3, as DNA: TGTGCCAGCAGAAAACTACAGGGTGAGACCCAGTACTTC. Translation: CASRKLQGETQYF.